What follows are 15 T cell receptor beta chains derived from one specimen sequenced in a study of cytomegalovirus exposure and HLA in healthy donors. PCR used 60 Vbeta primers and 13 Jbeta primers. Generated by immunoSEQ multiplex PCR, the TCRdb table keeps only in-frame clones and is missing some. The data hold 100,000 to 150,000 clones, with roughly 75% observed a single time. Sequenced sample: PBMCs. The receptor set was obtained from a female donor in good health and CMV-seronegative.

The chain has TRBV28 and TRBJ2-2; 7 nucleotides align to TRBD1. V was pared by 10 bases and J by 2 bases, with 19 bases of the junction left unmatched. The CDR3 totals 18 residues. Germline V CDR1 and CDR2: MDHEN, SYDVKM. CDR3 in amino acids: CATTTGTANPNNTGELFF. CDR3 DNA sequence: TGTGCCACAACGACCGGGACAGCAAACCCCAACAACACCGGGGAGCTGTTTTTT.

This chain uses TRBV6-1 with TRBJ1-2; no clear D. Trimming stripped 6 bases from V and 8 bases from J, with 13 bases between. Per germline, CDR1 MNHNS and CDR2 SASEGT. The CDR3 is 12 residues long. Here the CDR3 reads CASREIFEGYTF. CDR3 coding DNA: TGTGCCAGCAGGGAGATTTTCGAGGGCTACACCTTC.

The CDR3 loop is CASSHLNRKGLFVEQFF. In DNA form, the CDR3 reads TGTGCCAGCAGTCATCTCAACAGGAAGGGACTTTTCGTTGAGCAGTTCTTC. The chain employs TRBV27 and TRBJ2-1; maybe TRBD2 (6 bases). CDR1 is MNHEY, CDR2 SMNVEV, per germline (reference sequence). This CDR3 is built from 17 residues. Deletions cut 5 bases from V and 9 bases from J, with 26 bases between.

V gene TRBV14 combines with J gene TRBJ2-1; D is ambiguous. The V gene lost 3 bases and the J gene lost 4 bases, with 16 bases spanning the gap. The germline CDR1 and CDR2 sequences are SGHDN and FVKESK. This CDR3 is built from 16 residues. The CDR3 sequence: CASSQRFIGLYNEQFF. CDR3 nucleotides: TGTGCCAGCAGCCAGAGGTTTATAGGCTTATACAATGAGCAGTTCTTC. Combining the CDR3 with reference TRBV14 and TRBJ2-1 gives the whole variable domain EAGVTQFPSHSVIEKGQTVTLRCDPISGHDNLYWYRRVMGKEIKFLLHFVKESKQDESGMPNNRFLAERTGGTYSTLKVQPAELEDSGVYFCASSQRFIGLYNEQFFGPGTRLTVL.

Written as DNA, the CDR3 is TGTGCCAGCAGTGCGAACAGGGTCGGCACTGAAGCTTTCTTT. Amino acid sequence: CASSANRVGTEAFF. This chain joins TRBV6-1 and TRBJ1-1; D perhaps matches TRBD1 (6 bases). CDR1 MNHNS and CDR2 SASEGT come from the germline V gene. CDR3 length: 14 amino acids. Trimming pared 4 bases from V and 4 bases from J, leaving 13 bases between.

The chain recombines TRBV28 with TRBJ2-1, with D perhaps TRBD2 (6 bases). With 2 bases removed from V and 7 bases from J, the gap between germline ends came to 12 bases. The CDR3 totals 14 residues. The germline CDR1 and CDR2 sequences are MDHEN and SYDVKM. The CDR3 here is CASSLLASRNEQFF. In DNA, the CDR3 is TGTGCCAGCAGTTTACTAGCGTCGAGAAATGAGCAGTTCTTC.

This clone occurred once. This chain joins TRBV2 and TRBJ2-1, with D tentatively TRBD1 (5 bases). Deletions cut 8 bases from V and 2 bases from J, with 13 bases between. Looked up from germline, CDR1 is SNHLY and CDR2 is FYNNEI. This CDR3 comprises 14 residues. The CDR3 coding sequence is TGTGCCAGCGACAGTCCCGATACCTACAATGAGCAGTTCTTC. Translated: CASDSPDTYNEQFF.

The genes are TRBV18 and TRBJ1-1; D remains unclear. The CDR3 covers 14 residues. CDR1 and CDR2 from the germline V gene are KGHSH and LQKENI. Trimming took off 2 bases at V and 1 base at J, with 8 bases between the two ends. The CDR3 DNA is TGTGCCAGCTCACCAGCGTATGGGAACACTGAAGCTTTCTTT. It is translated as CASSPAYGNTEAFF.

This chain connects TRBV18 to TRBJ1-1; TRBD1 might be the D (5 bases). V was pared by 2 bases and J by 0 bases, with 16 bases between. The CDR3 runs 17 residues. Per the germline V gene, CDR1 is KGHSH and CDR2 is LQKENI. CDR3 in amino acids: CASSPGAHVPLNTEAFF. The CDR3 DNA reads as TGTGCCAGCTCACCAGGGGCGCATGTACCCCTGAACACTGAAGCTTTCTTT.

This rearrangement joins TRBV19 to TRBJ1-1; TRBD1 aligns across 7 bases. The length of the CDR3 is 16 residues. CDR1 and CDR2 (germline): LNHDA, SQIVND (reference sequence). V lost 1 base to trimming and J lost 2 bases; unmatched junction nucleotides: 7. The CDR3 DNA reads TGTGCCAGTAGTATAGTCCCCCAGGGGGATAACACTGAAGCTTTCTTT. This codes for CASSIVPQGDNTEAFF.

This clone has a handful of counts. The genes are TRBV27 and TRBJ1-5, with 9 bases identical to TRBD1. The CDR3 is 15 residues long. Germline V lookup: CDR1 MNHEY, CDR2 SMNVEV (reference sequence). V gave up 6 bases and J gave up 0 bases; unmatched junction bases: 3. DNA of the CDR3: TGTGCCAGCAGGGGGACAGGGATTAGCAATCAGCCCCAGCATTTT. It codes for CASRGTGISNQPQHF.

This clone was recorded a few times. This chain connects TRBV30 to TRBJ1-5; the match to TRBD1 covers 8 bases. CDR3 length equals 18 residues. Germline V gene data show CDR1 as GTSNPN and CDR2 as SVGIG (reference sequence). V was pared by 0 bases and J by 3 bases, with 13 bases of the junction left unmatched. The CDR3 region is CAWSVGPSDRVLNQPQHF. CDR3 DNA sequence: TGTGCCTGGAGTGTAGGCCCCTCGGACAGGGTACTCAATCAGCCCCAGCATTTT.

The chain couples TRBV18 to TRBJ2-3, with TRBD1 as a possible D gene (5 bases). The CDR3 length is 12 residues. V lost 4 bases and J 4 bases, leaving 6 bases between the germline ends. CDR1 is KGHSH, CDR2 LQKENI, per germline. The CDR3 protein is CASSQGADTQYF. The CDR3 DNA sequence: TGTGCCAGCTCACAAGGGGCAGATACGCAGTATTTT.

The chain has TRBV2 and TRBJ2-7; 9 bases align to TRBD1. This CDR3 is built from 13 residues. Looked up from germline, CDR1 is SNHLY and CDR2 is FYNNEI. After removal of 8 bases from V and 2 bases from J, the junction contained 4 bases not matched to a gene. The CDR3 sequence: CASQRDRAYEQYF. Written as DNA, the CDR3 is TGTGCCAGCCAAAGGGACAGGGCCTACGAGCAGTACTTC.

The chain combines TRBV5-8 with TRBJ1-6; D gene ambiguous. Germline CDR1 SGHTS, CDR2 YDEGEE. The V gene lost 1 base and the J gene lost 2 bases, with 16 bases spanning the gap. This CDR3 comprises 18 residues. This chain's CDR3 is CASSLKRGWNTYNSPLHF. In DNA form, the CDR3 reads TGTGCCAGCAGCTTGAAAAGAGGCTGGAACACCTATAATTCACCCCTCCACTTT.